This TCR beta chain derives from a study of blood T cell repertoires in COVID-19. As for the study in general: The United States, Italy and Spain were the sources of the acute and convalescent COVID-19 samples. PBMCs, B-cell-depleted T cells, or T cells provided the cDNA or gDNA that made up the material.

Authors' data handling: Amplifying reference gene primers gave estimates of nucleated cell counts. Data came from immunoSEQ multiplex PCR; TCRdb stores just in-frame clones and leaves some out. D and trimming were read from the DNA, whereas the V and J calls and clone size are those reported in that table. The data show 130,000 or so clones, with 86% seen just once and approximately 8.2% held by the top ten. CDR1 is SGDLS and CDR2 is YYNGEE in the germline V gene. Trimming shortened V by 0 bases and J by 4 bases, and 14 bases separated the two germline ends. There are 16 residues in the CDR3. This clone was detected a few times.

Sequenced: peripheral blood. This TCR derives from a woman aged 60-75 years with acute or convalescent COVID-19. V is TRBV9 and J is TRBJ1-3; TRBD1 is a possible D gene (5 bases). CDR3 residues: CASSVEAAGLGNTIYF. The DNA of the CDR3 is TGTGCCAGCAGCGTAGAGGCCGCAGGGCTCGGAAACACCATATATTTT.